This T cell receptor beta chain appears in the sequencing data of a study of control samples from healthy donors and cancer patients. Clones were read by immunoSEQ multiplex PCR, and TCRdb kept only the in-frame ones, dropping some. The sample has 65,000 to 95,000 clones; 89% are singletons. This clone was detected only a few times. The ends were cut back, 2 bases at V and 6 bases at J, with 8 bases in the middle. The germline V gene has CDR1 MNHNS and CDR2 SASEGT. The CDR3 length is 13 residues. Sequenced material: blood. The chain employs TRBV6-1 and TRBJ2-4; unclear D gene. This TCR came from a man aged 50 or older in good health. The CDR3 protein is CASSERSSNIQYF. The CDR3 coding sequence is TGTGCCAGCAGTGAACGCTCGTCAAACATTCAGTACTTC.